The rows below give T cell receptor beta chains drawn from one sample of a study of T cell repertoires in cytomegalovirus infection. In TCRdb, the reads were re-called with MiXCR into one record per CDR3 protein. The table shows around 350,000 distinct CDR3 sequences, with 18% occurring only once. The sample consisted of PBMCs. These receptors came from a human donor in good health (CMV status not recorded). Some clones in this sample may be carry-over from other donors' samples. The CDR3 runs from the conserved cysteine through the conserved F or W. The order of the fields is clone size, J gene, D gene, CDR3 length, V gene, CDR3 protein, CDR3 DNA. The D gene is left open where the match is weak. Not every row has a clone size; where given, it reads once, few, many or a size class.

many	TRBJ1-1	-	14	TRBV7-2	CASSPPRVTTEAFF	TGTGCCAGCAGCCCCCCGCGGGTTACCACTGAAGCTTTCTTT
few	TRBJ2-1	TRBD2	14	TRBV19	CASSTRGGINEQFF	TGTGCCAGTAGTACCCGGGGGGGGATCAATGAGCAGTTCTTC
few	TRBJ2-1	TRBD2	14	TRBV7-8	CASSFLAGDNEQFF	TGTGCCAGCAGTTTCCTAGCGGGGGACAATGAGCAGTTCTTC
-	TRBJ2-7	-	13	TRBV7-9	CASSPGNTYEQYF	TGTGCCAGCAGTCCAGGGAATACCTACGAGCAGTACTTC
-	TRBJ1-2	-	15	TRBV14	CASSQAQSVNYGYTF	TGTGCCAGCAGCCAAGCGCAGTCCGTTAACTATGGCTACACCTTC
few	TRBJ2-1	-	12	TRBV7-2	CASSLVWQLAFF	TGTGCCAGCAGCTTAGTATGGCAACTAGCGTTCTTC
few	TRBJ1-6	-	14	TRBV25-1	CASSEGVSWGPLHF	TGTGCCAGCAGTGAGGGCGTGTCGTGGGGGCCCCTCCACTTT
few	TRBJ2-1	-	12	TRBV12-3/TRBV12-4	CASRLGGYEQFF	TGTGCCTCCCGCCTTGGGGGGTATGAGCAGTTCTTC
few	TRBJ2-4	-	15	TRBV7-2	CASSFDILAKNIQYF	TGTGCCAGCAGCTTTGACATCCTAGCCAAAAACATTCAGTACTTC
-	TRBJ1-3	-	14	TRBV12-3/TRBV12-4	CASTYRRTGNTIYF	TGTGCCAGCACCTACCGAAGGACTGGAAACACCATATATTTT
-	TRBJ2-3	TRBD2	15	TRBV24-1	CATTDGGAGTDTQYF	TGTGCCACCACGGACGGGGGGGCTGGCACAGATACGCAGTATTTT
-	TRBJ1-1	-	12	TRBV5-1	CASSLTQSEAFF	TGCGCCAGCAGCCTGACACAATCTGAAGCTTTCTTT
-	TRBJ2-1	-	13	TRBV7-2	CASSQPGLNEQFF	TGTGCCAGCAGCCAGCCGGGGTTGAATGAGCAGTTCTTC
-	TRBJ2-1	-	15	TRBV5-4	CASSLAGGYGHEQFF	TGTGCCAGCAGCTTGGCCGGAGGCTATGGGCATGAGCAGTTCTTC
-	TRBJ2-7	TRBD1	15	TRBV28	CASSLWPEGQYEQYF	TGTGCCAGCAGTTTATGGCCAGAGGGACAGTACGAGCAGTACTTC
-	TRBJ1-2	-	13	TRBV20-1	CSATDGPSYGYTF	TGCAGTGCTACCGACGGACCGAGCTATGGCTACACCTTC
-	TRBJ1-1	-	14	TRBV7-9	CASTHIGGNTEAFF	TGTGCCAGCACCCACATCGGGGGAAACACTGAAGCTTTCTTT
-	TRBJ1-1	-	14	TRBV7-2	CASSFSGENTEAFF	TGTGCCAGCAGCTTCTCAGGGGAGAACACTGAAGCTTTCTTT
many	TRBJ1-1	-	13	TRBV7-2	CASSSEPNTEAFF	TGTGCCAGCAGCTCCGAACCAAACACTGAAGCTTTCTTT
many	TRBJ2-3	TRBD1	17	TRBV7-2	CASSLRGTGGSTDTQYF	TGTGCCAGCAGCTTAAGGGGGACAGGGGGCTCCACAGATACGCAGTATTTT
few	TRBJ2-1	-	17	TRBV18	CASSPTTTRSPYNEQFF	TGTGCCAGCTCACCAACTACTACCCGGTCCCCCTACAATGAGCAGTTCTTC
-	TRBJ1-1	-	15	TRBV6-5	CASSPPSSLGTEAFF	TGTGCCAGCAGTCCCCCTAGTAGTTTGGGAACTGAAGCTTTCTTT
-	TRBJ2-2	TRBD1	16	TRBV19	CASRWLGTGNTGELFF	TGTGCCAGTAGGTGGTTGGGGACAGGGAACACCGGGGAGCTGTTTTTT